This is a list of T cell receptor beta chains from one sample in a study of metastatic and nonmetastatic thyroid tumors. TCRdb ran MiXCR on the PCR reads. The table shows about 11,000 clones, with roughly 30% occurring only once. The sequencing input was tumor tissue. These receptors originate from a female donor with papillary thyroid cancer or a benign thyroid nodule (not recorded which). Some clones in this sample may be carry-over from other donors' samples. CDR3s include the opening cysteine and the closing phenylalanine or tryptophan. A D gene is named only where the DNA matches it firmly. The size field is filled for only some rows; it gives once, few, many or a size class.

len	abundance	v_gene	d_gene	j_gene	CDR3aa	CDR3nt
14	once	TRBV30	.	TRBJ1-2	CAWNKWSLSYGYTF	TGTGCCTGGAATAAGTGGAGCCTGTCCTATGGCTACACCTTC
13	.	TRBV7-6	.	TRBJ1-1	CASSAGLNTEAFF	TGTGCCAGTAGTGCCGGATTGAACACTGAAGCTTTCTTT
15	few	TRBV12-3/TRBV12-4	.	TRBJ1-2	CASSPSRRQGSGYTF	TGTGCCAGCAGTCCAAGTAGGCGGCAGGGGAGCGGCTACACCTTC
16	few	TRBV6-1	.	TRBJ2-2	CASSDLAVENTGELFF	TGTGCCAGCAGTGATTTAGCCGTGGAGAACACCGGGGAGCTGTTTTTT
14	once	TRBV4-3	.	TRBJ2-7	CASSQGRQNYEQYF	TGCGCCAGCAGCCAAGGGAGACAGAACTACGAGCAGTACTTC
16	many	TRBV9	TRBD2	TRBJ2-3	CASSTPGLARTDTQYF	TGTGCCAGCAGCACCCCGGGACTAGCGCGCACAGATACGCAGTATTTT
14	.	TRBV3-1	TRBD1	TRBJ2-7	CASSRTGSSYEQYF	TGTGCCAGCAGCCGGACAGGTAGCTCCTACGAGCAGTACTTC
14	.	TRBV13	.	TRBJ2-7	CASSLQGFDGEQYF	TGTGCCAGCAGCTTACAGGGTTTCGACGGCGAGCAGTACTTC
16	medium-sized	TRBV19	.	TRBJ1-1	CASSIDWSRKNTEAFF	TGTGCCAGTAGTATAGACTGGTCCAGAAAGAACACTGAAGCTTTCTTT
17	.	TRBV11-2	.	TRBJ2-1	CASTPSGLPSSYNEQFF	TGTGCCAGCACCCCTTCGGGGCTCCCCAGCTCCTACAATGAGCAGTTCTTC
15	.	TRBV6-1	.	TRBJ1-4	CASSEVAGEGEKLFF	TGTGCCAGCAGTGAAGTGGCAGGGGAAGGTGAAAAACTGTTTTTT
14	once	TRBV7-9	.	TRBJ1-1	CASSFSQGNTEAFF	TGTGCCAGCAGCTTCTCCCAGGGGAACACTGAAGCTTTCTTT
16	few	TRBV5-1	TRBD1	TRBJ1-2	CASSYEPGQGRYGYTF	TGCGCCAGCAGCTATGAGCCGGGACAGGGACGTTATGGCTACACCTTC
15	.	TRBV5-1	.	TRBJ1-2	CASSLEPGQRYGYTF	TGCGCCAGCAGCTTGGAGCCGGGACAACGCTATGGCTACACCTTC
11	medium-sized	TRBV28	.	TRBJ1-2	CASSFEQSRTF	TGTGCCAGCAGTTTTGAGCAGTCGCGGACCTTC
15	many	TRBV7-8	TRBD1	TRBJ2-7	CASSPSPTGGYEQYF	TGTGCCAGCAGCCCCTCTCCGACAGGGGGCTACGAGCAGTACTTC
14	once	TRBV20-1	TRBD1	TRBJ1-2	CSAIEGQGSFGYTF	TGCAGTGCAATAGAAGGACAGGGGAGTTTTGGCTACACCTTC
14	.	TRBV20-1	TRBD1	TRBJ2-3	CSAKAGTGMDTQYF	TGCAGTGCTAAAGCCGGGACAGGTATGGATACGCAGTATTTT
17	few	TRBV6-5	.	TRBJ1-5	CASSFLGHPISNQPQHF	TGTGCCAGCAGCTTTCTCGGGCATCCAATAAGCAATCAGCCCCAGCATTTT
10	large	TRBV20-1	.	TRBJ2-3	CSPRGDTQYF	TGCAGCCCAAGGGGAGATACGCAGTATTTT
13	.	TRBV28	.	TRBJ1-3	CASSLQGGNTIYF	TGTGCCAGCAGTTTACAGGGTGGAAACACCATATATTTT
16	medium-sized	TRBV7-2	TRBD1	TRBJ1-5	CASSKTGGHSIQPQHF	TGTGCCAGCAGCAAAACAGGGGGACACTCCATTCAGCCCCAGCATTTT
16	.	TRBV20-1	.	TRBJ2-7	CSARGVYVKSPYEQYF	TGCAGTGCTAGGGGTGTGTACGTCAAGTCCCCCTACGAGCAGTACTTC
16	medium-sized	TRBV7-6	TRBD2	TRBJ2-1	CASSLVSSGDYNEQFF	TGTGCCAGCAGCTTAGTATCTAGCGGGGATTACAATGAGCAGTTCTTC
11	medium-sized	TRBV20-1	.	TRBJ1-2	CSASLLYGYTF	TGCAGTGCTAGCCTGTTGTATGGCTACACCTTC
13	.	TRBV6-1	.	TRBJ2-1	CASRLDSYNEQFF	TGTGCCAGCAGACTTGACAGTTACAATGAGCAGTTCTTC
14	few	TRBV6-1	.	TRBJ2-7	CASRLDGTFGEQYF	TGTGCCAGTAGATTGGACGGGACTTTTGGGGAGCAGTACTTC
15	.	TRBV7-2	TRBD1	TRBJ1-2	CASIPLRGSNYVYTF	TGTGCCAGCATCCCCCTCAGGGGGTCTAACTATGTCTACACCTTC
16	many	TRBV4-3	.	TRBJ1-4	CASSLPSGGLNEKLFF	TGCGCCAGCAGCCTACCCTCGGGGGGGCTGAACGAAAAACTGTTTTTT
13	many	TRBV18	TRBD1	TRBJ1-1	CASSGQGNTEAFF	TGTGCCAGCTCGGGACAGGGGAACACTGAAGCTTTCTTT
15	.	TRBV12-3/TRBV12-4	.	TRBJ2-2	CASRVHAVDTGELFF	TGTGCCAGCAGGGTACACGCTGTGGACACCGGGGAGCTGTTTTTT
15	.	TRBV5-1	.	TRBJ1-6	CASSLAGATNSPLHF	TGCGCCAGCAGCTTGGCTGGGGCGACCAATTCACCCCTCCACTTT
15	few	TRBV27	.	TRBJ2-1	CASSRGMASRNEQFF	TGTGCCAGCAGTCGAGGTATGGCGTCTAGGAATGAGCAGTTCTTC